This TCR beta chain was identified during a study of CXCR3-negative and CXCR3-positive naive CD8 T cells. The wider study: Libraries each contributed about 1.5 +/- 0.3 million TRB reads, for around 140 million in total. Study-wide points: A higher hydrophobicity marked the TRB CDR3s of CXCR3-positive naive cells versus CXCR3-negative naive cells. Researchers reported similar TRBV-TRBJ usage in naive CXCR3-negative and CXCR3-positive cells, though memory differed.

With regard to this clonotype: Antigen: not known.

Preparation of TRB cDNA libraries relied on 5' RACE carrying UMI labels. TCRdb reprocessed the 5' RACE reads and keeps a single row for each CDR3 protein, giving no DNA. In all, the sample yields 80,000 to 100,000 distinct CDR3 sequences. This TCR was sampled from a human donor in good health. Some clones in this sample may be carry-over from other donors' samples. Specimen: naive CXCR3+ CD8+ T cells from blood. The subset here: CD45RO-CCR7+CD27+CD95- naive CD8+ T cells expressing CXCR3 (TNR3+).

The CDR3 protein is CASSDWTGLDTQYF. The V gene is TRBV6-1, the J gene TRBJ2-3; TCRdb returns TRBD1, unconfirmable since there is no DNA. The CDR3 spans 14 residues. Germline V gene sequence: CDR1 MNHNS, CDR2 SASEGT.